The 31 T cell receptor beta chains in this list originate from one sample, sequenced in a study of blood T cells in healthy people across ages. A second PCR, run for roughly 6 to 11 cycles, used a sample-barcoded 5' primer plus a J-beta primer mix. Each CDR3 protein gets one entry after TCRdb re-called the 5' RACE reads with MiXCR. Of about 1.5 million distinct CDR3 sequences listed, roughly 43% were seen once; the top ten hold 4%. Sequencing was done on a sample of blood. Receptors originate from a woman aged 18 to 35 in good health.

V gene TRBV21-1 combines with J gene TRBJ2-5; no DNA check was done on the table's D call, TRBD2. TRBV21-1 is recorded as a pseudogene. This CDR3 spans 14 amino acids. As DNA, the CDR3 is TGTGCCAGCAGCAAAGTCGGGCCGGAAGAGACCCAGTACTTC. Its protein product is CASSKVGPEETQYF.

The chain couples TRBV20-1 to TRBJ2-3; D is undetermined. The V and J ends lost 2 bases and 6 bases respectively, with 9 bases between them. Germline V gene sequence: CDR1 DFQATT, CDR2 SNEGSKA (reference sequence). The CDR3 is 12 amino acids. CDR3 DNA sequence: TGCAGTGCTAGACAGGTGGTGGATACGCAGTATTTT. Residues: CSARQVVDTQYF.

This clonotype was detected a few times. The chain is built from TRBV10-2 and TRBJ2-4; 8 nucleotides agree with TRBD1. TRBJ2-7 matches the DNA end more closely, so the J call is doubtful. Per the germline V gene, CDR1 is WSHSY and CDR2 is SAAADI. The CDR3 is 13 residues long. In nucleotides, the CDR3 is TGCGCCAGTCTCGGGACAGGACACTACGAGCAGTACTTC. Protein sequence: CASLGTGHYEQYF.

The gene calls are TRBV5-6 and TRBJ2-7, with D hard to call. V dropped 1 base and J dropped 0 bases, with 14 bases sitting between them. CDR3 length: 16 residues. Per germline, CDR1 SGHDT and CDR2 YYEEEE. This CDR3 reads CASSLRVLRSSYEQYF. CDR3 bases: TGTGCCAGCAGCTTGAGAGTTCTCCGCAGCTCCTACGAGCAGTACTTC.

V usage is TRBV20-1 and J usage is TRBJ2-7; 7 bases are a match to TRBD2. This CDR3 contains 11 residues. Germline V gene data show CDR1 as DFQATT and CDR2 as SNEGSKA (reference sequence). J gave up 6 bases and V 6 bases, and 5 bases lay outside the gene matches. The CDR3 sequence is CSAREEREQYF. DNA for the CDR3: TGCAGTGCCCGGGAGGAACGCGAGCAGTACTTC.

This clonotype was detected many times. The chain has TRBV27 and TRBJ2-5; no definite D call. This CDR3 is built from 13 residues. Trimming pared 3 bases from V and 0 bases from J, leaving 5 bases between. The germline V gene has CDR1 MNHEY and CDR2 SMNVEV (reference sequence). The CDR3 spells CASSFTDQETQYF. CDR3 DNA sequence: TGTGCCAGCAGTTTCACAGACCAAGAGACCCAGTACTTC.

Concerning this clonotype: The junction and the germline gene differ at one end; a read error may be behind it. CDR3 amino acids: CSSSLVGVEQYF. DNA for the CDR3: TGTTCCAGCAGCTTAGTGGGCGTCGAGCAGTACTTC. This rearrangement joins TRBV7-9 to TRBJ2-7; D is ambiguous. This CDR3 spans 12 amino acids. Germline V lookup: CDR1 SEHNR, CDR2 FQNEAQ (reference sequence).

This clonotype has just a few counts. The chain combines TRBV29-1 with TRBJ1-1; D might be TRBD1 (5 bases). Germline CDR1 reads SQVTM; CDR2 reads ANQGSEA. With 6 bases removed from V and 5 bases from J, the gap between germline ends came to 13 bases. This CDR3 comprises 12 residues. CDR3 sequence (DNA): TGCAGCGTCCCAGGGTGGAGTACTGAAGCTTTCTTT. Protein product: CSVPGWSTEAFF. Variable domain in full (rest from reference TRBV29-1 and TRBJ1-1): SAVISQKPSRDICQRGTSLTIQCQVDSQVTMMFWYRQQPGQSLTLIATANQGSEATYESGFVIDKFPISRPNLTFSTLTVSNMSPEDSSIYLCSVPGWSTEAFFGQGTRLTVV.

Only a few counts were recorded for this clonotype. The J gene is TRBJ1-4, the V gene TRBV28, with 9 nucleotides matching TRBD1. Per the germline V gene, CDR1 is MDHEN and CDR2 is SYDVKM. The CDR3 length is 16 residues. V shed 1 base, J shed 3 bases, and the junction held 3 bases outside the gene matches. CDR3 bases: TGTGCCAGCAGTTTATACAGGGGGCAGGCTAATGAAAAACTGTTTTTT. Its protein is CASSLYRGQANEKLFF.

The chain uses TRBV7-9 and TRBJ2-5, with TRBD2 matching over 7 bases. Germline lookup yields CDR1 SEHNR and CDR2 FQNEAQ (reference sequence). The CDR3 length is 15 residues. The V segment lost 5 bases and the J segment 5 bases; nucleotides outside the gene matches: 11. The CDR3 sequence is CASSQIGEGTETQYF. As DNA, the CDR3 is TGTGCCAGCAGCCAAATAGGGGAGGGCACGGAGACCCAGTACTTC. The variable domain in full, with the rest retrieved from reference TRBV7-9 and TRBJ2-5, is DTGVSQNPRHKITKRGQNVTFRCDPISEHNRLYWYRQTLGQGPEFLTYFQNEAQLEKSRLLSDRFSAERPKGSFSTLEIQRTEQGDSAMYLCASSQIGEGTETQYFGPGTRLLVL.

CDR3 nucleotide sequence: TGTGCCAGCAGTTACTCGGGGGCCCGATCCCAAGCTTTCTTT. It yields the protein CASSYSGARSQAFF. This chain links TRBV6-6 with TRBJ1-1; possible D gene TRBD1, 6 bases. With 0 bases removed from V and 9 bases from J, the gap between germline ends came to 14 bases. Germline CDR1 reads MNHNY; CDR2 reads SVGAGI (reference sequence). This CDR3 is 14 amino acids long.

The V and J genes are TRBV4-1 and TRBJ1-2; no definite D call. The CDR3 totals 15 residues. V shed 4 bases and J shed 2 bases, with 14 bases lying between them. CDR1 is MGHRA, CDR2 YSYEKL, per germline. The CDR3 is CASSPVGSRNYGYTF. DNA of the CDR3: TGCGCCAGCAGCCCTGTAGGGTCGAGGAACTATGGCTACACCTTC.

This clonotype came up many times. The genes are TRBV29-1 and TRBJ2-1; the match to TRBD2 covers 8 bases. Germline V CDR1 and CDR2: SQVTM, ANQGSEA. CDR3 length equals 14 residues. The V gene end was trimmed by 8 bases and the J gene end by 2 bases; junction bases not matched to a gene: 8. DNA for the CDR3: TGCAGCATAACTAGCGGAGCTGCCTACAATGAGCAGTTCTTC. It translates to CSITSGAAYNEQFF.

The rearrangement joins TRBV12-3 or TRBV12-4 to TRBJ2-7; perhaps TRBD2 as D (6 bases). V shed 5 bases and J shed 0 bases, with 14 bases lying between them. The CDR3 is 15 residues long. The CDR3 DNA reads TGTGCCAGCAGTCTAGGGAGGAGCGGCTCCTACGAGCAGTACTTC. This translates into CASSLGRSGSYEQYF.

The V gene is TRBV27, the J gene TRBJ1-2, with a weak D call TRBD1 (5 bases). The CDR3 is made up of 18 amino acids. Germline V gives CDR1 MNHEY, CDR2 SMNVEV (reference sequence). Trimming left V 1 base short and J 1 base short, with 19 bases between. CDR3 bases: TGTGCCAGCAGTTTATTAGGTTATGGGGCAGGAAGTAACTATGGCTACACCTTC. Protein product: CASSLLGYGAGSNYGYTF.

J is TRBJ2-5 and V is TRBV3-1; no firm D call. The V gene lost 1 base and the J gene lost 7 bases, with 10 bases spanning the gap. The CDR3 is 13 amino acids. The germline V gene has CDR1 LGHDT and CDR2 YNNKEL (reference sequence). Here the CDR3 reads CASSQGGLMTQYF. CDR3 bases: TGTGCCAGCAGCCAAGGGGGATTGATGACCCAGTACTTC.

The gene calls are TRBV6-5 and TRBJ2-7; TRBD1 is a possible D gene (6 bases). V shed 6 bases and J shed 6 bases, with 15 bases lying between them. Germline CDR1 is MNHEY and CDR2 is SVGAGI. The CDR3 is made up of 13 amino acids. CDR3 sequence (DNA): TGTGCCAGCAGGGGGGACACCTCCCCCGAGCAGTACTTC. Its protein is CASRGDTSPEQYF.

This clonotype was seen at least ten times. The V and J genes are TRBV7-9 and TRBJ1-2; no clear D. The length of the CDR3 is 12 residues. Trimming left V 5 bases short and J 8 bases short, with 12 bases between. Per the germline V gene, CDR1 is SEHNR and CDR2 is FQNEAQ (reference sequence). This CDR3 is CASSPGDRGYTF. CDR3 nucleotides: TGTGCCAGCAGCCCCGGAGATCGGGGCTACACCTTC.

Many counts were recorded for this clonotype. The gene calls are TRBV4-3 and TRBJ2-3; D possibly corresponds to TRBD2 (5 bases). The CDR3 is 15 residues long. CDR1 is LGHNA and CDR2 is YSLEER in the germline V gene. Deletions cut 0 bases from V and 3 bases from J, with 10 bases between. Here the CDR3 DNA reads TGCGCCAGCAGCCAAGACCGGGGATCGACAGATACGCAGTATTTT. This encodes CASSQDRGSTDTQYF.

The genes are TRBV6-5 and TRBJ2-1; 9 bases are a match to TRBD2. Trimming took 4 bases from V and 6 from J; bases not matched to a gene: 10. Germline CDR1 reads MNHEY; CDR2 reads SVGAGI. CDR3 length: 16 residues. The CDR3 DNA is TGTGCCAGCAGTTCCATAGCGGGGGTATCGGGCAATGAGCAGTTCTTC. Translating gives CASSSIAGVSGNEQFF.

The CDR3 reads CASSALGLADNEQFF. CDR3 sequence (DNA): TGTGCCAGCAGCGCACTGGGACTAGCTGACAATGAGCAGTTCTTC. The chain joins TRBV9 to TRBJ2-1, with 9 bases aligning to TRBD2. Trimming at V came to 3 bases and at J to 5 bases, leaving 6 bases not matched to a gene. Germline assignment: CDR1 SGDLS and CDR2 YYNGEE. This CDR3 has 15 amino acids.

J is TRBJ2-3 and V is TRBV7-6, with 7 bases fitting TRBD2. The CDR3 has 17 residues. Per germline, CDR1 SGHVS and CDR2 FNYEAQ. With 1 base clipped from V and 2 bases from J, the junction kept 9 bases outside the gene matches. The CDR3 DNA reads as TGTGCCAGCAGCTTAGGGGCCCTAGCGGCTTACACAGATACGCAGTATTTT. It specifies CASSLGALAAYTDTQYF.

This chain connects TRBV18 to TRBJ1-1, with TRBD1 identical over 10 bases. Germline lookup yields CDR1 KGHSH and CDR2 LQKENI. This CDR3 is built from 13 residues. The V gene end was trimmed by 9 bases and the J gene end by 9 bases; junction bases not matched to a gene: 10. As DNA, the CDR3 is TGTGCCAGTTGGACCGGGACAGGGGTTCAAGCTTTCTTT. Its protein product is CASWTGTGVQAFF.

The J gene is TRBJ2-7, the V gene TRBV6-2 or TRBV6-3; 7 bases map to TRBD2. The end of the DNA aligns better with TRBJ2-5, so the J call may be wrong. The V gene's germline CDR1 is MNHEY and CDR2 SVGEGT. This CDR3 contains 14 residues. The CDR3 region is CASSPDAGAETQYF. In DNA, the CDR3 is TGTGCCAGCAGTCCCGACGCGGGAGCAGAGACCCAGTACTTC.

The chain carries TRBV29-1 and TRBJ1-2, with TRBD1 matching 7 bases. J lost 0 bases, V lost 3 bases, and 1 base had no gene match. The CDR3 length is 13 residues. CDR1 SQVTM and CDR2 ANQGSEA come from the germline V gene. CDR3 residues: CSVEGQTNYGYTF. In nucleotides, the CDR3 is TGCAGCGTTGAGGGACAGACTAACTATGGCTACACCTTC.

This clonotype was recorded a few times. The rearrangement uses TRBV6-5 and TRBJ2-7; D is unresolved. Between the trimmed V and J ends, which lost 4 bases and 3 bases, there was a span of 10 bases. CDR3 size: 13 residues. CDR1 and CDR2 from the germline V gene are MNHEY and SVGAGI. The CDR3 coding sequence is TGTGCCAGCAGTTGGAATACGGGCTACGAGCAGTACTTC. This translates into CASSWNTGYEQYF.

This clonotype was seen only a few times. The chain couples TRBV10-3 to TRBJ1-1; D not certain. Germline CDR1 is ENHRY and CDR2 is SYGVKD. Trimming left V 6 bases short and J 3 bases short, with 11 bases between. The CDR3 covers 13 residues. The CDR3 loop is CAISPVPDTEAFF. The CDR3 DNA reads TGTGCCATCAGCCCTGTTCCAGACACTGAAGCTTTCTTT.

The chain links TRBV20-1 to TRBJ2-7; the D call may be TRBD1 or TRBD2 (5 bases each). The CDR3 spans 17 residues. Germline V CDR1 and CDR2: DFQATT, SNEGSKA (reference sequence). The V gene lost 1 base and the J gene lost 0 bases, with 19 bases spanning the gap. CDR3 residues: CSARGRLWGSVSYEQYF. The CDR3, as DNA: TGCAGTGCTAGAGGAAGACTCTGGGGGAGCGTCTCCTACGAGCAGTACTTC.

A word on this clonotype: A junction end diverges from the germline sequence, so it may reflect a read error. J is TRBJ1-5 and V is TRBV12-3 or TRBV12-4, with D tentatively TRBD1 (6 bases). CDR3 length: 14 amino acids. The CDR3 spells CASSKEGGGQPRHF. In DNA, the CDR3 is TGTGCCAGCAGTAAGGAGGGGGGTGGACAGCCCCGGCATTTT.

The chain carries TRBV27 and TRBJ1-2; 8 bases match TRBD1. Germline V gene data show CDR1 as MNHEY and CDR2 as SMNVEV (reference sequence). After removal of 5 bases from V and 6 bases from J, the junction contained 5 bases not matched to a gene. This CDR3 comprises 13 residues. CDR3 nucleotides: TGTGCCAGCAGTCTACAGGGGGAGGATGGCTACACCTTC. Encoded protein: CASSLQGEDGYTF.

This clonotype was observed a few times. The chain combines TRBV4-2 with TRBJ2-1; D is ambiguous. The end of the DNA fits TRBJ2-7 better, so the J call may be wrong. This CDR3 spans 14 amino acids. CDR1 LGHNA and CDR2 YNFKEQ come from the germline V gene. In DNA form, the CDR3 reads TGTGCCAGCAGCCAAGATAACGGTCTGAATGAGCAGTACTTC. It yields the protein CASSQDNGLNEQYF.